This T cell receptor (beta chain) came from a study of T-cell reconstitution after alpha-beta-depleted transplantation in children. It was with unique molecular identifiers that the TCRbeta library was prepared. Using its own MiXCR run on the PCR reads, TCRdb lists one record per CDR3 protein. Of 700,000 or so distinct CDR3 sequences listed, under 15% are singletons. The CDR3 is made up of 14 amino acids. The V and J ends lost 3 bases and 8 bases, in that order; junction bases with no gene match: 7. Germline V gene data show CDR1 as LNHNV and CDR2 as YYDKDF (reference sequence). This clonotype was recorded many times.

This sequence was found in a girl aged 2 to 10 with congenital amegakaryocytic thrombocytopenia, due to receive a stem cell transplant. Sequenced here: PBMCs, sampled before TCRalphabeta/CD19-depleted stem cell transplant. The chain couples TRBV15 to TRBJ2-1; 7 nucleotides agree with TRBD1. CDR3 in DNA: TGTGCCACCAGCAGGTACAGGGGTTATCATGAGCAGTTCTTC. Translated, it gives CATSRYRGYHEQFF.